The following is a T cell receptor (beta chain) sequence with its context. Profiled with immunoSEQ multiplex PCR; TCRdb holds only in-frame clones, not every one. This sample yields more than 85,000 clones, of which approximately 80% are seen a single time; 4% to 5.5% belongs to the top ten. This CDR3 spans 16 amino acids. With V trimmed by 7 bases and J by 4 bases, 16 bases remained unmatched. Per the germline V gene, CDR1 is SGDLS and CDR2 is YYNGEE. The data belong to a study of blood T cell repertoires in COVID-19. Across the whole study: In each case, the material was cDNA or gDNA derived from T cells, B-cell-depleted T cells, or PBMCs.

The chain employs TRBV9 and TRBJ1-2; 7 bases fit TRBD1. Sequenced sample: peripheral blood. The clonotype comes from a human donor in a cohort sampled during active COVID-19. CDR3 bases: TGTGCCAGCTCGGGACAGTCTTCCAAGACCTCCTATGGCTACACCTTC. Translated, it gives CASSGQSSKTSYGYTF.